These 5 T cell receptor beta chains came from one sample sequenced in a study of cytomegalovirus exposure and HLA in healthy donors (dated by TCRdb to about 2017). The library was produced with the immunoSEQ multiplex PCR assay. The multiplex PCR relied on a mix of 60 forward primers for TCR Vbeta segments and 13 reverse primers for TCR Jbeta segments. TCRdb limited this immuneACCESS table to in-frame rearrangements with V and J called. A share of clones is missing; checked studies link under half to unresolved V genes, and the rest is unexplained. The sample yields about 140,000 clones; roughly 74% were counted once. The ten largest make up 3% to 3.5% of the sample. Source material: PBMCs. The receptor set was obtained from a man in his forties in good health and CMV-seronegative.

J is TRBJ2-7 and V is TRBV19; D may be TRBD2 (6 bases). CDR1 and CDR2 from the germline V gene are LNHDA and SQIVND (reference sequence). Trimming took 6 bases from V and 1 from J, leaving 16 bases between them. The CDR3 has 15 residues. The CDR3 loop is CASRRGGPPSYEQYF. In DNA form, the CDR3 reads TGTGCCAGTAGGCGGGGAGGACCGCCTTCCTACGAGCAGTACTTC. The full variable domain, rest sourced from reference TRBV19 and TRBJ2-7, is DGGITQSPKYLFRKEGQNVTLSCEQNLNHDAMYWYRQDPGQGLRLIYYSQIVNDFQKGDIAEGYSVSREKKESFPLTVTSAQKNPTAFYLCASRRGGPPSYEQYFGPGTRLTVT.

This clone appeared once. This sequence joins TRBV19 and TRBJ1-1; the D gene is possibly TRBD1 (6 bases). Trimming pared 3 bases from V and 6 bases from J, leaving 14 bases between. Germline V lookup: CDR1 LNHDA, CDR2 SQIVND (reference sequence). This CDR3 comprises 14 residues. The CDR3 DNA reads TGTGCCAGTAGTATGGGGGGGGCCCGGCCTGAAGCTTTCTTT. Translating gives CASSMGGARPEAFF.

The chain couples TRBV9 to TRBJ2-3; TRBD2 matches at 9 bases. Germline CDR1 reads SGDLS; CDR2 reads YYNGEE. V lost 0 bases and J lost 8; bases outside the gene matches: 19. The CDR3 spans 19 residues. Written as DNA, the CDR3 is TGTGCCAGCAGCGTAGAGGACATGGAGGGACTAGCTTGGTTTGGTACGCAGTATTTT. Its translation is CASSVEDMEGLAWFGTQYF. Variable domain in full (rest from reference TRBV9 and TRBJ2-3): DSGVTQTPKHLITATGQRVTLRCSPRSGDLSVYWYQQSLDQGLQFLIQYYNGEERAKGNILERFSAQQFPDLHSELNLSSLELGDSALYFCASSVEDMEGLAWFGTQYFGPGTRLTVL.

The chain is built from TRBV7-9 and TRBJ1-3, with 8 nucleotides matching TRBD1. Per germline, CDR1 SEHNR and CDR2 FQNEAQ (reference sequence). V was clipped by 2 bases and J by 0 bases; unmatched bases: 9. There are 18 residues in the CDR3. This chain's CDR3 is CASSLTLGQANSGNTIYF. In DNA, the CDR3 is TGTGCCAGCAGCTTAACCTTGGGACAGGCCAACTCTGGAAACACCATATATTTT.

CDR3 in amino acids: CASSLDRASGAYEQYF. The DNA for the CDR3 is TGTGCCAGCAGCTTAGATAGGGCTAGCGGGGCCTACGAGCAGTACTTC. The chain carries TRBV7-2 and TRBJ2-7; 9 positions agree with TRBD2. The junction had 6 bases not matched to a gene; V was cut back by 1 base and J by 2 bases. Germline CDR1 reads SGHTA; CDR2 reads FQGNSA. The CDR3 spans 16 residues.